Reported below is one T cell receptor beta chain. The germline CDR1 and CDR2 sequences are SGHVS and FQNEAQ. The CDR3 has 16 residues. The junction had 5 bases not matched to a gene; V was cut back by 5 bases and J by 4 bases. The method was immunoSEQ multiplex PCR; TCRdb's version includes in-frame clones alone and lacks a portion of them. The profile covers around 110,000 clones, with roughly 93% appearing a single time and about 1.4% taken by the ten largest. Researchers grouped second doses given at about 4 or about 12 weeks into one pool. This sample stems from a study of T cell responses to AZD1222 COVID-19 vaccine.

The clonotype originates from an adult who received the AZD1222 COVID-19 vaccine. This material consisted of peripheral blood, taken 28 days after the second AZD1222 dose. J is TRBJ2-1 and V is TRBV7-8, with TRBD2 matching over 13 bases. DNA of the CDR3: TGTGCCAGCAGCCCGAGGACTAGCGGGAGATACAATGAGCAGTTCTTC. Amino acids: CASSPRTSGRYNEQFF.